This entry lists 20 T cell receptor beta chains sequenced from one sample in a study of T-cell reconstitution after alpha-beta-depleted transplantation in children. For TCRbeta, the library was prepared with unique molecular identifiers. TCRdb redid the calling of the PCR reads with MiXCR, one entry per CDR3 protein. This sample has roughly 610,000 distinct CDR3 sequences, with roughly a tenth found just once. Here the sequenced sample was PBMCs from the stem cell graft donor, taken from the stem cell graft. Receptors originate from a human donor who donated a stem cell graft to a child with acute myeloid leukemia.

This clonotype came up many times. The chain recombines TRBV7-2 with TRBJ2-5; either TRBD1 or TRBD2 may supply D (5 bases each). Germline V CDR1 and CDR2: SGHTA, FQGNSA. The germline V and J ends were trimmed by 2 bases and 2 bases, with 15 bases remaining between them. The CDR3 totals 16 residues. CDR3 coding DNA: TGTGCCAGCAGCTTAAGGGGAGTGGGGGAGCAAGAGACCCAGTACTTC. Translation gives CASSLRGVGEQETQYF.

The chain is built from TRBV5-1 and TRBJ2-5, with D unclear. Germline values: CDR1 SGHRS, CDR2 YFSETQ. The CDR3 covers 15 residues. V was trimmed by 0 bases and J by 5 bases, leaving 14 bases between them. The CDR3 sequence: CASSLDPPPGETQYF. In nucleotides, the CDR3 is TGCGCCAGCAGCTTGGATCCGCCTCCTGGGGAGACCCAGTACTTC.

The rearrangement links TRBV7-8 to TRBJ2-2; possible D gene TRBD1, 6 bases. Germline CDR1 SGHVS, CDR2 FQNEAQ. V lost 6 bases to trimming and J lost 4 bases, with 9 bases between them. There are 13 residues in the CDR3. CDR3 DNA sequence: TGTGCCAGCAGAGTCAGGGGCACCGGGGAGCTGTTTTTT. Protein sequence: CASRVRGTGELFF.

The chain couples TRBV29-1 to TRBJ2-2; 10 positions agree with TRBD2. Germline CDR1 is SQVTM and CDR2 is ANQGSEA. The CDR3 spans 14 residues. V lost 4 bases, J lost 2 bases, and 1 base stayed unmatched. CDR3 sequence (DNA): TGCAGCGTTGGGACTAGCGGTAACACCGGGGAGCTGTTTTTT. Translation gives CSVGTSGNTGELFF.

This clonotype was observed many times. The V call is TRBV5-5, the J call TRBJ1-2; D is uncertain. Germline V gene data show CDR1 as SGHKS and CDR2 as YYEKEE (reference sequence). V lost 0 bases, J lost 7 bases, and 13 bases lay in between. This CDR3 is 14 amino acids long. CDR3 amino acids: CASSLDLGRGGYTF. CDR3 sequence (DNA): TGTGCCAGCAGCTTGGACCTCGGGAGAGGTGGCTACACCTTC.

The rearrangement links TRBV7-3 to TRBJ2-5; D might be TRBD1 or TRBD2, each matching 5 bases. Germline V gives CDR1 SGHTA, CDR2 FQGTGA. The CDR3 has 16 residues. Between the trimmed V and J ends, which lost 0 bases and 4 bases, there was a span of 15 bases. CDR3 sequence reads: CASSLTPSGPRETQYF. The DNA for the CDR3 is TGTGCCAGCAGCTTAACGCCGTCGGGACCAAGAGAGACCCAGTACTTC.

At least ten counts were recorded for this clonotype. The CDR3 protein is CASSLTVDSGANVLTF. The CDR3 DNA reads as TGCGCCAGCAGCTTGACAGTGGACTCTGGGGCCAACGTCCTGACTTTC. The chain uses TRBV5-1 and TRBJ2-6; D unclear. V lost 1 base and J 0 bases, leaving 8 bases between the germline ends. Germline V gives CDR1 SGHRS, CDR2 YFSETQ. The CDR3 is made up of 16 amino acids.

This clonotype was picked up many times. This rearrangement joins TRBV25-1 to TRBJ2-7; D is perhaps TRBD1 or TRBD2 (5 bases each). CDR3 size: 16 residues. Germline V gives CDR1 MGHDK, CDR2 SYGVNS. V was pared by 1 base and J by 1 base, with 14 bases between. CDR3 sequence: CASSESGTIRSYEQYF. The CDR3 DNA sequence: TGTGCCAGCAGTGAATCGGGGACGATAAGATCCTACGAGCAGTACTTC.

This clonotype was recorded only once. The chain has TRBV7-2 and TRBJ2-3; TRBD1 matches 7 bases. The germline CDR1 and CDR2 sequences are SGHTA and FQGNSA. V lost 5 bases and J lost 5; bases outside the gene matches: 4. The CDR3 has 13 residues. For the CDR3, the DNA is TGTGCCAGCAGCACAAGACAGGGAGATACGCAGTATTTT. Its protein is CASSTRQGDTQYF.

Only a few counts were recorded for this clonotype. The chain employs TRBV4-2 and TRBJ2-1; tentative D call: TRBD2 (6 bases). Per the germline V gene, CDR1 is LGHNA and CDR2 is YNFKEQ. The length of the CDR3 is 16 residues. V lost 1 base and J 0 bases, leaving 10 bases between the germline ends. The CDR3 here is CASSQGAGLSYNEQFF. Written as DNA, the CDR3 is TGTGCCAGCAGCCAAGGGGCGGGACTCTCCTACAATGAGCAGTTCTTC.

This clonotype has just a few counts. The chain recombines TRBV12-3 or TRBV12-4 with TRBJ2-5; D call uncertain. Deletions cut 5 bases from V and 5 bases from J, with 12 bases between. The CDR3 totals 13 residues. CDR3 in DNA: TGTGCCAGCAGTGGGCAGACTGGGGAGACCCAGTACTTC. This sequence encodes CASSGQTGETQYF.

This clonotype was observed a few times. This chain uses TRBV20-1 with TRBJ1-5; 11 bases align to TRBD1. Trimming removed 0 bases from V and 3 bases from J; junction bases left unmatched: 7. The CDR3 spans 17 residues. Germline CDR1 DFQATT, CDR2 SNEGSKA (reference sequence). The CDR3 loop reads CSARDQGQGAYNQPQHF. The CDR3 nucleotides are TGCAGTGCTAGAGACCAAGGACAGGGGGCTTACAATCAGCCCCAGCATTTT.

This clonotype was picked up many times. The chain combines TRBV12-3 or TRBV12-4 with TRBJ2-5, with 9 bases fitting TRBD2. This CDR3 has 14 amino acids. V lost 6 bases and J lost 5; bases outside the gene matches: 7. The CDR3: CASSLSGSWETQYF. The DNA for the CDR3 is TGTGCCAGCAGCCTTAGCGGGAGTTGGGAGACCCAGTACTTC.

This chain uses TRBV7-2 with TRBJ2-1; 9 nucleotides match TRBD2. V was pared by 6 bases and J by 15 bases, with 12 bases of the junction left unmatched. This CDR3 has 13 amino acids. CDR1 is SGHTA and CDR2 is FQGNSA in the germline V gene. CDR3 residues: CASSLGLAITPFF. CDR3 sequence (DNA): TGTGCCAGCAGTTTGGGACTAGCCATTACCCCGTTCTTC.

The genes are TRBV11-2 and TRBJ2-7, with D unclear. CDR1 and CDR2 from the germline V gene are SGHAT and FQNNGV. This CDR3 has 13 residues. V lost 5 bases and J 7 bases, leaving 15 bases between the germline ends. The CDR3 protein is CASSRQTDREQYF. As DNA, the CDR3 is TGTGCCAGCAGCAGGCAGACCGACCGGGAGCAGTACTTC.

This clonotype was detected many times. V and J are TRBV7-8 and TRBJ2-1; tentatively, D is TRBD1 (6 bases). The CDR3 contains 15 residues. Germline CDR1 is SGHVS and CDR2 is FQNEAQ. The germline V and J ends were trimmed by 4 bases and 4 bases, with 14 bases remaining between them. The CDR3 sequence: CASSYIQGSYNEQFF. The CDR3 DNA reads TGTGCCAGCAGCTATATACAGGGATCGTACAATGAGCAGTTCTTC. Combining the CDR3 with reference TRBV7-8 and TRBJ2-1 gives the whole variable domain GAGVSQSPRYKVAKRGQDVALRCDPISGHVSLFWYQQALGQGPEFLTYFQNEAQLDKSGLPSDRFFAERPEGSVSTLKIQRTQQEDSAVYLCASSYIQGSYNEQFFGPGTRLTVL.

The V call is TRBV20-1, the J call TRBJ2-5; 11 bases line up with TRBD2. V lost 0 bases to trimming and J lost 6 bases; unmatched junction nucleotides: 3. Germline CDR1 is DFQATT and CDR2 is SNEGSKA (reference sequence). The CDR3 runs 14 residues. The CDR3 sequence: CSARDSGRAKTQYF. CDR3 nucleotides: TGCAGTGCTAGAGATAGCGGGAGGGCGAAGACCCAGTACTTC.

This clonotype has at least ten counts. The chain uses TRBV20-1 and TRBJ2-3; D gene uncertain. In germline, CDR1 is DFQATT, CDR2 SNEGSKA (reference sequence). Trimming left V 3 bases short and J 4 bases short, with 17 bases between. The CDR3 is 15 residues long. CDR3 sequence reads: CSASKLLSQPDTQYF. CDR3 sequence (DNA): TGCAGTGCTAGCAAGTTACTCTCCCAGCCAGATACGCAGTATTTT.

The sample holds a few counts of this clonotype. V usage is TRBV5-1 and J usage is TRBJ1-2; D call uncertain. The CDR3 totals 17 residues. The V and J ends lost 0 bases and 4 bases respectively, with 19 bases between them. The germline CDR1 and CDR2 sequences are SGHRS and YFSETQ. The CDR3 nucleotides are TGCGCCAGCAGCTTGGTGGCACGGGAGGAACCGCGCTATGGCTACACCTTC. Its protein product is CASSLVAREEPRYGYTF. Filled out from reference TRBV5-1 and TRBJ1-2, the complete variable domain reads KAGVTQTPRYLIKTRGQQVTLSCSPISGHRSVSWYQQTPGQGLQFLFEYFSETQRNKGNFPGRFSGRQFSNSRSEMNVSTLELGDSALYLCASSLVAREEPRYGYTFGSGTRLTVV.

This clonotype was counted between two and nine times. The chain is built from TRBV12-3 or TRBV12-4 and TRBJ1-2, with unresolved D. Trimming left V 7 bases short and J 6 bases short, with 15 bases between. The CDR3 has 13 residues. The CDR3 sequence: CASTISGGNGYTF. The CDR3 nucleotides are TGTGCCAGCACCATTTCGGGCGGGAATGGCTACACCTTC.